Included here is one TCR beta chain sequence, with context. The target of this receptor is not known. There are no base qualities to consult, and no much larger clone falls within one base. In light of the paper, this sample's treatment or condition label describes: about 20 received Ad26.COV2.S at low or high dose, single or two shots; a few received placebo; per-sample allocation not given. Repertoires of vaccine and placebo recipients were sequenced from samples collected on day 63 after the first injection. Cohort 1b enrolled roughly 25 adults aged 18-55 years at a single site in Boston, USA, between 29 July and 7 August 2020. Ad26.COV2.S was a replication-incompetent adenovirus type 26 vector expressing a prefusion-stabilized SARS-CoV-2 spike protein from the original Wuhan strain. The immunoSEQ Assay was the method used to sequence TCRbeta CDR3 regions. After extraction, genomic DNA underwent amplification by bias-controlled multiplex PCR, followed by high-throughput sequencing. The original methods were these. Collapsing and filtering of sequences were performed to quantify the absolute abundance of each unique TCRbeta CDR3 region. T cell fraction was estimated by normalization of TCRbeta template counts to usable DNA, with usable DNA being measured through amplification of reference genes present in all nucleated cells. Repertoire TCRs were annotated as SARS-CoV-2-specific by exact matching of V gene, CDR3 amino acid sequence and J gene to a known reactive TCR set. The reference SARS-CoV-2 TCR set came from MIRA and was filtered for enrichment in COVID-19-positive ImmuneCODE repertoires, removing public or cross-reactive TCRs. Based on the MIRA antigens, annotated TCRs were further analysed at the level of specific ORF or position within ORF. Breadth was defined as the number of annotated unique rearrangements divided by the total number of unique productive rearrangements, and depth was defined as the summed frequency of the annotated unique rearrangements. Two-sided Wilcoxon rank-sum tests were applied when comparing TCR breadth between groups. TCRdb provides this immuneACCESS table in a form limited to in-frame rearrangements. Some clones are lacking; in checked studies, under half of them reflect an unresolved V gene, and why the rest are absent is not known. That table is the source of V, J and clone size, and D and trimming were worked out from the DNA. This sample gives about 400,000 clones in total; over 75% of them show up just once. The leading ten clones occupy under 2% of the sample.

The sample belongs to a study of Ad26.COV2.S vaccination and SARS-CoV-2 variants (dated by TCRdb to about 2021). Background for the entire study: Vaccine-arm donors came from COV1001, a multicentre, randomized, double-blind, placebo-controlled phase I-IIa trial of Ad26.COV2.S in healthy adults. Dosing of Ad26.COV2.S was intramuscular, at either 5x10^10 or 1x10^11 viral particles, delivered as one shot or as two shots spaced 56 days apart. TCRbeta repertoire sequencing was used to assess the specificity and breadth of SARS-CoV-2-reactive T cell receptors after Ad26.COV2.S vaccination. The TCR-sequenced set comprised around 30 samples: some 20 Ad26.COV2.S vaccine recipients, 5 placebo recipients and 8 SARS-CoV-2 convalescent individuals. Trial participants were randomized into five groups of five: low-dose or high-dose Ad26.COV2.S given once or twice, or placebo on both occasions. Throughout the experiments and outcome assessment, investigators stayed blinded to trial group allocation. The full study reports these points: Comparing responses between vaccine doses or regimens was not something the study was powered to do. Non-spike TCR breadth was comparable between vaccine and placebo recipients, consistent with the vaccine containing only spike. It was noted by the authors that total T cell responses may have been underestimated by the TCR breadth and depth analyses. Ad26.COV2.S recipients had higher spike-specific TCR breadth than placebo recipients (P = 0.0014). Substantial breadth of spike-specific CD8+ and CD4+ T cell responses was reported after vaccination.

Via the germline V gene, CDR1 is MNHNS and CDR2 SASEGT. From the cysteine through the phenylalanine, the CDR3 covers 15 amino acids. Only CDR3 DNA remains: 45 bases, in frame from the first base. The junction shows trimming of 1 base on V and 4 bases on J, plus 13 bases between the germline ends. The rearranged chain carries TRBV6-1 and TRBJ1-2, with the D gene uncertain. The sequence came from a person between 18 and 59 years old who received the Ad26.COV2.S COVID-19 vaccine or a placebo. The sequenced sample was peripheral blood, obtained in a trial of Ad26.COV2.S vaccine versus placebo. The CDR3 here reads CASSEDVGGSYGYTF. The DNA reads TGTGCCAGCAGTGAAGACGTGGGAGGGTCCTATGGCTACACCTTC.